A single count supports the clone carrying this TCR beta chain. Sequenced by immunoSEQ multiplex PCR; TCRdb stores in-frame clones only, minus some. The sample records 10,000 or so clones, 69% being singletons. This specimen belongs to a study of sequential checkpoint blockade in melanoma. Study-wide background: Randomization was 1:1 between first-line nivolumab→ipilimumab and ipilimumab→nivolumab. Maintenance nivolumab came after either treatment sequence.

The treatment was: randomized to nivolumab then ipilimumab (arm A) or the reverse (arm B). None of the patients previously received DNA-damaging chemotherapy. From thawed PBMCs, live CD3+CD8+ cells negative for CD19 and CD56 were sorted. In germline, CDR1 is LNHDA, CDR2 SQIVND (reference sequence). Trimming took off 10 bases at V and 2 bases at J, with 11 bases between the two ends. The CDR3 is 13 residues long. The chain uses TRBV19 and TRBJ2-2; a weak D match, TRBD2 (5 bases). This clonotype was obtained from a human donor with melanoma. Sequenced material: CD8+ T cells sorted from blood (inferred from file names), taken from a patient given nivolumab and ipilimumab in sequence. In nucleotides, the CDR3 is TGTGCCACCTTGAGGGTAAACACCGGGGAGCTGTTTTTT. This translates into CATLRVNTGELFF. The whole variable domain, filled in from reference TRBV19 and TRBJ2-2, reads DGGITQSPKYLFRKEGQNVTLSCEQNLNHDAMYWYRQDPGQGLRLIYYSQIVNDFQKGDIAEGYSVSREKKESFPLTVTSAQKNPTAFYLCATLRVNTGELFFGEGSRLTVL.